This T cell receptor beta chain stems from a study of response to subunit inactivated influenza vaccine. Broader study findings: The authors proposed limited new T cell recruitment per seasonal influenza vaccination.

The germline V gene encodes CDR1 ENHRY and CDR2 SYGVKD. V shed 4 bases, J shed 0 bases, and the junction held 5 bases outside the gene matches. The CDR3 runs 15 residues. TCRdb processed the RT-PCR reads anew with MiXCR; each CDR3 protein has one entry. The data hold hundreds of thousands of distinct CDR3 sequences, with less than 10% observed a single time. This clonotype was seen ten or more times. Its cognate antigen is unknown. The chain uses TRBV10-3 and TRBJ2-5, with 7 bases aligning to TRBD1. This TCR was recovered from a man aged 50 to 75 who received an inactivated influenza vaccine. Sample: PBMCs from blood, taken about 23 months after vaccination. The CDR3 DNA is TGTGCCATCAGTGTTGGACAGGCGAACCAAGAGACCCAGTACTTC. The encoded protein is CAISVGQANQETQYF.